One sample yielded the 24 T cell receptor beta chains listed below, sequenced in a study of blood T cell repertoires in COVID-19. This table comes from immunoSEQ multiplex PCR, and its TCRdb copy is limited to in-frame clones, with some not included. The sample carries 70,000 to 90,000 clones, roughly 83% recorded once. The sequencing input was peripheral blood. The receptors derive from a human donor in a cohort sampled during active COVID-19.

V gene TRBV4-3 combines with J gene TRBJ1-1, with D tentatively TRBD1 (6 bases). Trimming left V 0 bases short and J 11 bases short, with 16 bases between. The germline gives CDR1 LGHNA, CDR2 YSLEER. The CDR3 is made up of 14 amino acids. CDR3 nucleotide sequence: TGCGCCAGCAGCCAAGATTTCAGGGGCCTAGACGCTTTCTTT. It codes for CASSQDFRGLDAFF.

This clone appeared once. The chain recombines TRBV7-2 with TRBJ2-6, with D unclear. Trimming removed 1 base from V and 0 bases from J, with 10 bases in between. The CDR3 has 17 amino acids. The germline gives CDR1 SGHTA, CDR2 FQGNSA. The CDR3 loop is CASSLVGTLSGANVLTF. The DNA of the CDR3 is TGTGCCAGCAGCTTAGTGGGCACCCTCTCTGGGGCCAACGTCCTGACTTTC.

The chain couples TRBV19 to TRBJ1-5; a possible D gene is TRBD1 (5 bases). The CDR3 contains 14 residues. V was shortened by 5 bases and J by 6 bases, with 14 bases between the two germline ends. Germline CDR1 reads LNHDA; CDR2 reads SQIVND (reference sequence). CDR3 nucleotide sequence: TGTGCCAGTAGTTGGGGGGAATCGGTTCAGCCCCAGCATTTT. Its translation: CASSWGESVQPQHF.

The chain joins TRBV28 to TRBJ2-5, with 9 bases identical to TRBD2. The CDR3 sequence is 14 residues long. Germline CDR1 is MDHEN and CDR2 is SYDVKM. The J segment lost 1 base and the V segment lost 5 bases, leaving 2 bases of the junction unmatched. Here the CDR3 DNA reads TGTGCCAGCAGTCCGACTAGCGGCCAAGAGACCCAGTACTTC. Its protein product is CASSPTSGQETQYF.

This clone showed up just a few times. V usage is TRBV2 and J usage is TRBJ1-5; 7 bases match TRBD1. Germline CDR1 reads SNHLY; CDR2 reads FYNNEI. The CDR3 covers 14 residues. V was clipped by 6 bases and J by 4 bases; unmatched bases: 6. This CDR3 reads CASRLWGQNQPQHF. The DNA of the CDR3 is TGTGCCAGCAGGCTCTGGGGACAGAATCAGCCCCAGCATTTT.

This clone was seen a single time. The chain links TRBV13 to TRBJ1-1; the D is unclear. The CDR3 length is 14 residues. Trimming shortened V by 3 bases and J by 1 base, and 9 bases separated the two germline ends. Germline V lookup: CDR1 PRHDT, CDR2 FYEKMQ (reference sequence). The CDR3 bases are TGTGCCAGCAGCTTTTTTGAGGAGAACACTGAAGCTTTCTTT. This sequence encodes CASSFFEENTEAFF.

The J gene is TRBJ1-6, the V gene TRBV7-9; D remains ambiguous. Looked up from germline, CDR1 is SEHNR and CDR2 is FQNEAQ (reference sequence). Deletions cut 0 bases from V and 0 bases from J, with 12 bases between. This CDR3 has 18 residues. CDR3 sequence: CASSLAVTFSSYNSPLHF. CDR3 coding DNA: TGTGCCAGCAGCTTAGCGGTAACGTTCAGCTCCTATAATTCACCCCTCCACTTT.

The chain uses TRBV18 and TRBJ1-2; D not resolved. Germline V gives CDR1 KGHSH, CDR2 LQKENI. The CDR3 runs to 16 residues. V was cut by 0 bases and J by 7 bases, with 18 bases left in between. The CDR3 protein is CASSPPYEGSGSGYTF. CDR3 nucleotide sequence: TGTGCCAGCTCACCACCGTATGAGGGAAGTGGCTCTGGCTACACCTTC. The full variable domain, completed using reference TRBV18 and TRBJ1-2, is NAGVMQNPRHLVRRRGQEARLRCSPMKGHSHVYWYRQLPEEGLKFMVYLQKENIIDESGMPKERFSAEFPKEGPSILRIQQVVRGDSAAYFCASSPPYEGSGSGYTFGSGTRLTVV.

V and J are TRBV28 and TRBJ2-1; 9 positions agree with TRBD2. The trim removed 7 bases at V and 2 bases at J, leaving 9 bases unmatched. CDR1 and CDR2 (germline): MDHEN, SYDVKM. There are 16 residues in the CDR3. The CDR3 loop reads CASITIRTSAYNEQFF. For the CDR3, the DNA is TGTGCCAGCATAACGATTAGGACTAGCGCCTACAATGAGCAGTTCTTC.

The CDR3 nucleotides are TGTGCCAGCAGCCCACAATTGACAGGGAGGAACACCGGGGAGCTGTTTTTT. As protein: CASSPQLTGRNTGELFF. The rearrangement joins TRBV5-4 to TRBJ2-2; 7 nucleotides match TRBD1. There are 17 residues in the CDR3. The ends lost 4 bases at V and 1 base at J; junction bases unmatched: 10. Germline CDR1 SGHNT, CDR2 YYREEE (reference sequence).

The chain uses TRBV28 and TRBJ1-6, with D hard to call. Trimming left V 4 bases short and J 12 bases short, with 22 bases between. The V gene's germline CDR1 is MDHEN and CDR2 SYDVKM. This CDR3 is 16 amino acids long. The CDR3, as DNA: TGTGCCAGCAGTTCCCCCGTCGTATCCGATATACTACCCCTCCACTTT. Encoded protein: CASSSPVVSDILPLHF.

CDR3 amino acids: CASSNGRGSYNEQFF. The CDR3 region has the DNA TGCGCCAGCAGCAACGGGAGAGGATCCTACAATGAGCAGTTCTTC. The chain has TRBV5-1 and TRBJ2-1; a possible D gene is TRBD2 (6 bases). CDR3 size: 15 residues. Trimming removed 4 bases from V and 1 base from J, with 12 bases in between. CDR1 and CDR2 (germline): SGHRS, YFSETQ.

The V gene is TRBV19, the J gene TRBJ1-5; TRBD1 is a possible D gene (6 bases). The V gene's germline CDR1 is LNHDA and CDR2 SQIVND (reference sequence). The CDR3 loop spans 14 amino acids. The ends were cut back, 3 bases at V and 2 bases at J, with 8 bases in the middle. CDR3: CASSIPGGNQPQHF. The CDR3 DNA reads TGTGCCAGTAGTATCCCAGGGGGCAATCAGCCCCAGCATTTT. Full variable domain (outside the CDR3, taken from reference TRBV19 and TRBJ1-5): DGGITQSPKYLFRKEGQNVTLSCEQNLNHDAMYWYRQDPGQGLRLIYYSQIVNDFQKGDIAEGYSVSREKKESFPLTVTSAQKNPTAFYLCASSIPGGNQPQHFGDGTRLSIL.

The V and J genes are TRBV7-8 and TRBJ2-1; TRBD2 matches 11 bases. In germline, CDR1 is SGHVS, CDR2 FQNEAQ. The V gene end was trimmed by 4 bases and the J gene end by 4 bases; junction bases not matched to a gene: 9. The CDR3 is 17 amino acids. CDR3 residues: CASSSTPGLAEYNEQFF. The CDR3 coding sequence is TGTGCCAGCAGCTCGACTCCGGGACTAGCGGAATACAATGAGCAGTTCTTC.

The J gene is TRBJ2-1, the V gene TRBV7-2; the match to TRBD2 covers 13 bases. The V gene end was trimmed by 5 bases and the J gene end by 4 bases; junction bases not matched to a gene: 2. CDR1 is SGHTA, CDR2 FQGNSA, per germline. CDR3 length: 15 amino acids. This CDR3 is CASSELAGGYNEQFF. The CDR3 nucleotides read TGTGCCAGCAGCGAACTAGCGGGGGGGTACAATGAGCAGTTCTTC.

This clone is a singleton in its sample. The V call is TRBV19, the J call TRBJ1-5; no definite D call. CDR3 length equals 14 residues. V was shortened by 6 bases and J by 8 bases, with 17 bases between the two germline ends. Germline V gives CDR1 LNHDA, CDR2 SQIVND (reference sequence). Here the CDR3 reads CASSQSFSPEPQHF. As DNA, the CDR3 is TGTGCCAGTAGCCAATCATTCTCCCCGGAGCCCCAGCATTTT.

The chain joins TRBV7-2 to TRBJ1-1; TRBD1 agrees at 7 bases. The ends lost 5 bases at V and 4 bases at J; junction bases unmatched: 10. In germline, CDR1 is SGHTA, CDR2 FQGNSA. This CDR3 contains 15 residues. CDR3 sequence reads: CASSPPGRGPTEAFF. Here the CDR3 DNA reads TGTGCCAGCAGCCCCCCCGGGAGGGGGCCCACTGAAGCTTTCTTT. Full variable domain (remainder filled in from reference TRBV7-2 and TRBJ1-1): GAGVSQSPSNKVTEKGKDVELRCDPISGHTALYWYRQSLGQGLEFLIYFQGNSAPDKSGLPSDRFSAERTGGSVSTLTIQRTQQEDSAVYLCASSPPGRGPTEAFFGQGTRLTVV.

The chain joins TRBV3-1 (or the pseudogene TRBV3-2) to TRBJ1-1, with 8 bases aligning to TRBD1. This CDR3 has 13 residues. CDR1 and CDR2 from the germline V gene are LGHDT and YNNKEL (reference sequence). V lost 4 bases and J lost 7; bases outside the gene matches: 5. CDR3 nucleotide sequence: TGTGCCAGCAGCCCATATACAGGGGGTGAAGCTTTCTTT. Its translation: CASSPYTGGEAFF.

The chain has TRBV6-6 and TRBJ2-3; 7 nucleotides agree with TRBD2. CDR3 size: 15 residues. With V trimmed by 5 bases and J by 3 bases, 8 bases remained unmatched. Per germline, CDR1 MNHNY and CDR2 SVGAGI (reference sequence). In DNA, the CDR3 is TGTGCCAGCAGTCCAGACGGAGCGGGGACAGATACGCAGTATTTT. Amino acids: CASSPDGAGTDTQYF.

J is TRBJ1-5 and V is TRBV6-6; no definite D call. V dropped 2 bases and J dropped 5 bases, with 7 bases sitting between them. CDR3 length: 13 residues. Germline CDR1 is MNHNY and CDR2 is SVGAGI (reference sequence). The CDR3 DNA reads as TGTGCCAGCAGTTACGAGGGATATCAGCCCCAGCATTTT. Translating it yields CASSYEGYQPQHF.

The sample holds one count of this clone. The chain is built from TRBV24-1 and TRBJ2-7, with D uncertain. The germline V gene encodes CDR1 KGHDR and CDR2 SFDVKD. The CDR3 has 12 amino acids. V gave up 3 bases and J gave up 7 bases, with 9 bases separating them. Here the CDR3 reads CATSDRLGEQYF. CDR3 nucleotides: TGTGCCACCAGTGATCGGCTCGGGGAGCAGTACTTC.

CDR3 sequence: CAIGGGGRSETQYF. The CDR3 DNA reads as TGTGCCATCGGGGGCGGGGGGAGGTCGGAGACCCAGTACTTC. The V call is TRBV10-3, the J call TRBJ2-5, with 8 bases fitting TRBD2. CDR1 is ENHRY, CDR2 SYGVKD, per germline. Trimming took 8 bases from V and 5 from J; bases not matched to a gene: 10. CDR3 length: 14 residues.

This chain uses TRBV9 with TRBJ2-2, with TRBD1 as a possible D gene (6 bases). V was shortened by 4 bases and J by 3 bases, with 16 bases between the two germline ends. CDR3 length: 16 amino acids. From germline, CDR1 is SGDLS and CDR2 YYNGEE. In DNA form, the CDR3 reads TGTGCCAGCAGCCCAGAACAGGGCTTAGACACCGGGGAGCTGTTTTTT. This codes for CASSPEQGLDTGELFF.

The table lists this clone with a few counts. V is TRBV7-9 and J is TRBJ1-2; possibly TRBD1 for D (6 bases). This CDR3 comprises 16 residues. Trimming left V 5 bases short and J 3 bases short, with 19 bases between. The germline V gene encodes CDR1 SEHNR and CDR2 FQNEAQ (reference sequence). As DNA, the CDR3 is TGTGCCAGCAGCCCCTCCAACAGGGTAACGGACTATGGCTACACCTTC. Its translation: CASSPSNRVTDYGYTF. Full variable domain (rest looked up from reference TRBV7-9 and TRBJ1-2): DTGVSQNPRHKITKRGQNVTFRCDPISEHNRLYWYRQTLGQGPEFLTYFQNEAQLEKSRLLSDRFSAERPKGSFSTLEIQRTEQGDSAMYLCASSPSNRVTDYGYTFGSGTRLTVV.